This TCR beta chain came from a study of cytomegalovirus exposure and HLA in healthy donors. Study details: There were 100 million to 120 million unique TCR beta sequences, drawn from roughly 200 million T cells, in an earlier analysis.

Between the trimmed V and J ends, which lost 0 bases and 3 bases, there was a span of 12 bases. Germline assignment: CDR1 LNHNV and CDR2 YYDKDF (reference sequence). This CDR3 has 15 amino acids. With 60 Vbeta and 13 Jbeta primers, the PCR was carried out. Sequencing used immunoSEQ multiplex PCR; TCRdb keeps in-frame clones, though not all of them. In the table there are more than 100,000 clones, around 80% of which are singletons. The sample taken for sequencing was PBMCs. The chain uses TRBV15 and TRBJ2-7, with D possibly matching TRBD2 (7 bases). The TCR comes from a female donor in good health and CMV-seropositive. The CDR3 sequence: CATSRDGGAFYEQYF. The CDR3 DNA reads as TGTGCCACCAGCAGAGATGGGGGGGCGTTCTACGAGCAGTACTTC.